This TCR beta chain came from a study of blood T cell repertoires in COVID-19. Losses at the gene ends were 5 bases for V and 2 bases for J; bases not matched to a gene: 6. The CDR3 totals 14 residues. The V gene's germline CDR1 is MNHEY and CDR2 SVGAGI. Some clones are missing from TCRdb's copy, which holds only in-frame ones; the method was immunoSEQ multiplex PCR. Counted here are roughly 190,000 clones, about 91% occurring once; the ten biggest clones make up 0.7% to 0.9%. This clone has only a few counts. Participants' reported clinical history set cohort assignment. The TCR originated in a woman aged 18-29 years who had recovered from COVID-19. This sequence joins TRBV6-5 and TRBJ2-7, with TRBD1 matching 7 bases. The sequenced material came from PBMCs or T cells enriched from blood (not recorded which). Written as DNA, the CDR3 is TGTGCCAGCAGTACCTGGGACAGTCCCTACGAGCAGTACTTC. This codes for CASSTWDSPYEQYF.